This T cell receptor (beta chain) comes out of a study of metastatic and nonmetastatic thyroid tumors. Whole-study context: Across blood and tumor or nodule tissue, repertoires from malignant and benign thyroid patients were compared with one another.

TCRdb re-clonotyped the PCR reads via MiXCR. The data hold 75,000 to 95,000 clones, with about 13% observed a single time. V was pared by 6 bases and J by 2 bases, with 1 base of the junction left unmatched. The CDR3 has 13 residues. Germline CDR1 and CDR2: MNHNS and SASEGT. No patient received treatment before thyroid surgery. This clone was observed at least ten times. The antigen remains unidentified. The sample has other DNA sequences that encode this CDR3 too. General study results and limits: Versus benign nodules, malignant thyroid tumors reportedly had significantly higher TCR beta diversity, in blood and tumor.

This receptor was taken from a female donor with papillary thyroid cancer or a benign thyroid nodule (not recorded which). Some clones in this sample may be carry-over from other donors' samples. What was sequenced was blood. The rearrangement uses TRBV6-1 and TRBJ1-5, with 7 bases identical to TRBD1. CDR3 DNA: TGTGCCAGCAGAGGACAGGGCAATCAGCCCCAGCATTTT. Its protein product is CASRGQGNQPQHF.